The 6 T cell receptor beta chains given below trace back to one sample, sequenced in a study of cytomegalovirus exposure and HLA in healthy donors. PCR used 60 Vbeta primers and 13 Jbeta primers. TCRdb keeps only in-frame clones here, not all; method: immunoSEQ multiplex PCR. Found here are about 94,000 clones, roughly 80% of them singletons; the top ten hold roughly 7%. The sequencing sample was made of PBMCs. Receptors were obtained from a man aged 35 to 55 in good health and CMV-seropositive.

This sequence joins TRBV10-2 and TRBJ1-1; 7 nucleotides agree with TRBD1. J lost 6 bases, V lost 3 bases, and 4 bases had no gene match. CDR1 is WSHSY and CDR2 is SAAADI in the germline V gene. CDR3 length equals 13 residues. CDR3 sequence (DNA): TGCGCCAGCAGTGACGGACAGGCCCCTGAAGCTTTCTTT. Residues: CASSDGQAPEAFF.

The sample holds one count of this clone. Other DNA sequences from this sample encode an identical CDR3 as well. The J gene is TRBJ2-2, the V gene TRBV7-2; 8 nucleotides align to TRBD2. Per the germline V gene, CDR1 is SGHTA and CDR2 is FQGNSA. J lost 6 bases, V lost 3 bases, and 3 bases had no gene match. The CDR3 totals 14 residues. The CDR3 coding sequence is TGTGCCAGCAGCTTGCACGGGGGGGCCGGGGAGCTGTTTTTT. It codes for CASSLHGGAGELFF. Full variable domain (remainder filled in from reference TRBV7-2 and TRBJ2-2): GAGVSQSPSNKVTEKGKDVELRCDPISGHTALYWYRQSLGQGLEFLIYFQGNSAPDKSGLPSDRFSAERTGGSVSTLTIQRTQQEDSAVYLCASSLHGGAGELFFGEGSRLTVL.

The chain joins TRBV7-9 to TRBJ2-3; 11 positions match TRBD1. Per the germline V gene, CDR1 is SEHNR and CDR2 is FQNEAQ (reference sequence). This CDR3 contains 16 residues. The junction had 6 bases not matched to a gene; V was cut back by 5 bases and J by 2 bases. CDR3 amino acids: CASSDWDRGTTDTQYF. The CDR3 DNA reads TGTGCCAGCAGCGACTGGGACAGGGGGACCACAGATACGCAGTATTTT.

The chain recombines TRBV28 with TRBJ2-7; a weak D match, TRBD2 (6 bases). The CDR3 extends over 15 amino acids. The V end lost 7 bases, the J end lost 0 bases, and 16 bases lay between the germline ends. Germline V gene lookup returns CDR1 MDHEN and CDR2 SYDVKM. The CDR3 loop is CASTLGGGTSYEQYF. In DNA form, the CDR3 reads TGTGCCAGCACCCTCGGAGGAGGGACCTCCTACGAGCAGTACTTC.

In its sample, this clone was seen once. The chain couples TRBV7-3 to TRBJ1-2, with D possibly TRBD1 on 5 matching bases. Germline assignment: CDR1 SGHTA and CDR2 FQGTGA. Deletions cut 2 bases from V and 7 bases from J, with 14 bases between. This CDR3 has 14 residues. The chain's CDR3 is CASSLGGREGGYTF. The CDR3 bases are TGTGCCAGCAGCTTAGGTGGCAGGGAGGGTGGCTACACCTTC. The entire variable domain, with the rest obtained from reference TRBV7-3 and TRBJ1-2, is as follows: GAGVSQTPSNKVTEKGKYVELRCDPISGHTALYWYRQSLGQGPEFLIYFQGTGAADDSGLPNDRFFAVRPEGSVSTLKIQRTERGDSAVYLCASSLGGREGGYTFGSGTRLTVV.

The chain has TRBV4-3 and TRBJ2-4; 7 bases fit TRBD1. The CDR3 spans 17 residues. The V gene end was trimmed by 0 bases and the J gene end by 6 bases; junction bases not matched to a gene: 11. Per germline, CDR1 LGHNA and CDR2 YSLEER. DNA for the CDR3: TGCGCCAGCAGCCAAGATGAGAGGGGGCGAGGAGTAAACATTCAGTACTTC. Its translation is CASSQDERGRGVNIQYF.